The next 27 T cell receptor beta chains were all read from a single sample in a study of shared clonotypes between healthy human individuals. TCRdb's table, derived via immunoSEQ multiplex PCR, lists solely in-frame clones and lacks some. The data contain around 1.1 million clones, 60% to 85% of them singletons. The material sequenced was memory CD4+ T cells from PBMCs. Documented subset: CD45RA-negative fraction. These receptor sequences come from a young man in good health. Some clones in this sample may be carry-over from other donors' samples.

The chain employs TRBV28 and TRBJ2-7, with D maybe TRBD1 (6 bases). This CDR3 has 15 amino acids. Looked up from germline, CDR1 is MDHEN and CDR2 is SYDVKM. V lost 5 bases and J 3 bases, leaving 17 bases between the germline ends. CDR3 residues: CASSPQGTRLYEQYF. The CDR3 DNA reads TGTGCCAGCAGTCCGCAGGGGACGAGGCTCTACGAGCAGTACTTC.

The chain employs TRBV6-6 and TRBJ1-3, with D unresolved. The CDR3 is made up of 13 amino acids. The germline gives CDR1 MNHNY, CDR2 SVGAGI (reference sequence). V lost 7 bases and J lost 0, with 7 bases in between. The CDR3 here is CASTFSSGNTIYF. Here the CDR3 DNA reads TGTGCCAGCACCTTTAGCTCTGGAAACACCATATATTTT.

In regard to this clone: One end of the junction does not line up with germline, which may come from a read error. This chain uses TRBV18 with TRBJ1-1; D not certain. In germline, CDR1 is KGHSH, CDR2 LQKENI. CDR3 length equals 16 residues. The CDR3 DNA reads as TGTGCCAGCTCACCAGTGTTAAGGGAGAGGAACACTGGAGCTTTCTTT. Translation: CASSPVLRERNTGAFF.

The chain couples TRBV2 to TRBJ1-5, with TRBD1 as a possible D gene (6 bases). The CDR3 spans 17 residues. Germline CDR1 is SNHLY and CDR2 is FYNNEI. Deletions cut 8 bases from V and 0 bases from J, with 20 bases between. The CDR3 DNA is TGTGCCAGCGGATTGAGAGGACAGTCATATAGCAATCAGCCCCAGCATTTT. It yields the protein CASGLRGQSYSNQPQHF.

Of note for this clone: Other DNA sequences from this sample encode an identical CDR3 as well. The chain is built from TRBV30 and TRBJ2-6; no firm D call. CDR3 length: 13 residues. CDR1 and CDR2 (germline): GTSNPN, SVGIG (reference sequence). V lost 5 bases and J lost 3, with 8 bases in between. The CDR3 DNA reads TGTGCCTGGGGGGTAGGTGGGGCCAACGTCCTGACTTTC. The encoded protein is CAWGVGGANVLTF. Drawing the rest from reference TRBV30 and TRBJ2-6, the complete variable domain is SQTIHQWPATLVQPVGSPLSLECTVEGTSNPNLYWYRQAAGRGLQLLFYSVGIGQISSEVPQNLSASRPQDRQFILSSKKLLLSDSGFYLCAWGVGGANVLTFGAGSRLTVL.

CDR3 loop: CASSLGAESSYEQYF. CDR3 bases: TGTGCCAGCAGCTTGGGGGCGGAAAGCTCCTACGAGCAGTACTTC. The chain employs TRBV4-2 and TRBJ2-7; TRBD1 might be the D (6 bases). CDR1 and CDR2 (germline): LGHNA, YNFKEQ. The V gene lost 5 bases and the J gene lost 0 bases, with 14 bases spanning the gap. There are 15 residues in the CDR3.

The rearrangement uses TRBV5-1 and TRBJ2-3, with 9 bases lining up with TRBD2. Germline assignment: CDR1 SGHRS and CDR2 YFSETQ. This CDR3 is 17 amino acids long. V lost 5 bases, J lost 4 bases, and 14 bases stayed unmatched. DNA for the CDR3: TGCGCCAGCAGGGGTTTATTGGGACTAGCTCCTCCAGATACGCAGTATTTT. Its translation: CASRGLLGLAPPDTQYF.

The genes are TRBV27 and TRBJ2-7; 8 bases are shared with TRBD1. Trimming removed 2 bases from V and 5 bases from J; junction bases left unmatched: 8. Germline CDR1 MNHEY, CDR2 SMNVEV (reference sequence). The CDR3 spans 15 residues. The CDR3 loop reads CASSLPGGAGNEQYF. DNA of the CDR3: TGTGCCAGCAGTTTACCAGGGGGCGCCGGAAACGAGCAGTACTTC.

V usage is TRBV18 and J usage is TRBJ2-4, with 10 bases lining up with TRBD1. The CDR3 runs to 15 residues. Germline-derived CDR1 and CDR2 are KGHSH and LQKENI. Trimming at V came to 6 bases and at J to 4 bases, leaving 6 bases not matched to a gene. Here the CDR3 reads CASSPRTGGKNIQYF. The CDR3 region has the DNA TGTGCCAGCTCTCCCAGGACAGGGGGGAAAAACATTCAGTACTTC.

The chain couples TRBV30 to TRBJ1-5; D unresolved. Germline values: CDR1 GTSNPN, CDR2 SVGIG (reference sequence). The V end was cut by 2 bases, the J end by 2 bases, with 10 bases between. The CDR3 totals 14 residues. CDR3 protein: CAWSLAEGNQPQHF. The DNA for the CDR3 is TGTGCCTGGAGTCTGGCAGAGGGCAATCAGCCCCAGCATTTT.

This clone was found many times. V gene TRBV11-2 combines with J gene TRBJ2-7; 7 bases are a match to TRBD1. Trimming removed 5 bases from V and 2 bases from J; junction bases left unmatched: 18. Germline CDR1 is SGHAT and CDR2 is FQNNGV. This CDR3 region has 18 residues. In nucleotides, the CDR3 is TGTGCCAGCAGCACGCACGGGCTCCGGGACAGACTACCCTACGAGCAGTACTTC. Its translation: CASSTHGLRDRLPYEQYF. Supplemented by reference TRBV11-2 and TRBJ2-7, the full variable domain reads EAGVAQSPRYKIIEKRQSVAFWCNPISGHATLYWYQQILGQGPKLLIQFQNNGVVDDSQLPKDRFSAERLKGVDSTLKIQPAKLEDSAVYLCASSTHGLRDRLPYEQYFGPGTRLTVT.

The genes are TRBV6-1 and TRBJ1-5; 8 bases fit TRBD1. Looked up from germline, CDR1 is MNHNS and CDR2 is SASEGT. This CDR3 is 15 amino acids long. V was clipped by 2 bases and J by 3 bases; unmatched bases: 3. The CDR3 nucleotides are TGTGCCAGCAGTGAACAGGGACAGGACAATCAGCCCCAGCATTTT. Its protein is CASSEQGQDNQPQHF.

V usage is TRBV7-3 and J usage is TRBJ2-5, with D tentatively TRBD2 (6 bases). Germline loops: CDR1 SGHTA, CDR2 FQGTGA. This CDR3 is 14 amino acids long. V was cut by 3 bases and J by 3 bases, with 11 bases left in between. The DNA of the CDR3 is TGTGCCAGCAGCTTGGGCGGGATGGAAGAGACCCAGTACTTC. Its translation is CASSLGGMEETQYF.

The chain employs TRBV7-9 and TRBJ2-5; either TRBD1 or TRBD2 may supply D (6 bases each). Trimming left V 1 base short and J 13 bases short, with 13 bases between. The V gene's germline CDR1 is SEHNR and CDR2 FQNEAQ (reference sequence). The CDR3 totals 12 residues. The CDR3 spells CASSLDRGLWYF. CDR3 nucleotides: TGTGCCAGCAGCTTAGATCGGGGGCTGTGGTACTTC.

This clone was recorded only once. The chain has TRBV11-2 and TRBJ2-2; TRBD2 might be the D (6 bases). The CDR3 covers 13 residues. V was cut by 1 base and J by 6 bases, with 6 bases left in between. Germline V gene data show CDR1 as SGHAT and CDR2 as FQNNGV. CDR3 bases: TGTGCCAGCAGCTTAGCGGGGGCCGGGGAGCTGTTTTTT. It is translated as CASSLAGAGELFF.

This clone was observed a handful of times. CDR3 coding DNA: TGTGCCAGCTTTTGGACAGGCCATAATGAAAAACTGTTTTTT. Protein product: CASFWTGHNEKLFF. The chain has TRBV6-4 and TRBJ1-4, with 7 bases fitting TRBD1. The CDR3 extends over 14 amino acids. In germline, CDR1 is MRHNA, CDR2 SNTAGT. The V gene end was trimmed by 8 bases and the J gene end by 4 bases; junction bases not matched to a gene: 7.

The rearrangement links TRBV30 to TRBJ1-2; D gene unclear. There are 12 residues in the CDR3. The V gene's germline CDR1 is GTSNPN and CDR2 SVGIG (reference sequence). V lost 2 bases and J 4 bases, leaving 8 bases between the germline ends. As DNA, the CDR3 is TGTGCCTGGAGTAGTTACGGCTATGGCTACACCTTC. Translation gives CAWSSYGYGYTF.

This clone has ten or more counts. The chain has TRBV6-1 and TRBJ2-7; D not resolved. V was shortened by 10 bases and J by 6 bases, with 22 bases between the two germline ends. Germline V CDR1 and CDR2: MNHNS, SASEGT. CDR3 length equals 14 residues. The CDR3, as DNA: TGTGCCACCCAGGCCTCCTTGCTTCTTCGCGAGCAGTACTTC. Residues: CATQASLLLREQYF.

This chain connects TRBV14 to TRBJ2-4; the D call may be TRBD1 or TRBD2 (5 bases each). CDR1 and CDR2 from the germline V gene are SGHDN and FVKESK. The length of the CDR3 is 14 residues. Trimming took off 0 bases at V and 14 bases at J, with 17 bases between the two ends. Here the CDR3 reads CASSQDLVVGVKYF. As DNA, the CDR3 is TGTGCCAGCAGCCAAGATTTGGTAGTGGGGGTCAAGTACTTC.

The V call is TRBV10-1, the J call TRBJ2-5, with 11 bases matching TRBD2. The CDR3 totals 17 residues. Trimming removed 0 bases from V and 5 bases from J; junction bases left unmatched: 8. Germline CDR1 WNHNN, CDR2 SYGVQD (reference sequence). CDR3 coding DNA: TGCGCCAGCAGTGAGTCGCTTCGGACTAGCGGGTTGGAGACCCAGTACTTC. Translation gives CASSESLRTSGLETQYF.

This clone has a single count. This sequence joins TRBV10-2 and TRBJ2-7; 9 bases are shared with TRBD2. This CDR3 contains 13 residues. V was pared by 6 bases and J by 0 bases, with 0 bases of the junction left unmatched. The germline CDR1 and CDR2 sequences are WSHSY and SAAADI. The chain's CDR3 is CASRTSGSYEQYF. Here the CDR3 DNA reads TGCGCCAGCAGGACTAGCGGCTCCTACGAGCAGTACTTC.

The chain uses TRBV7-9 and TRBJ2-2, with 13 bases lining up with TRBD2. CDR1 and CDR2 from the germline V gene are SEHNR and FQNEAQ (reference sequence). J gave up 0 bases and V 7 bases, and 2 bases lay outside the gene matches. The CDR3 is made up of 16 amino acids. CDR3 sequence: CASNGLAGANTGELFF. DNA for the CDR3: TGTGCCAGCAACGGACTAGCGGGAGCGAACACCGGGGAGCTGTTTTTT.

CDR3 loop: CASSLGDRPTGELFF. DNA of the CDR3: TGTGCCAGCAGTTTAGGGGACAGGCCCACCGGGGAGCTGTTTTTT. The rearrangement joins TRBV28 to TRBJ2-2; 8 bases align to TRBD1. The J segment lost 4 bases and the V segment lost 2 bases, leaving 3 bases of the junction unmatched. The CDR3 totals 15 residues. Per germline, CDR1 MDHEN and CDR2 SYDVKM.

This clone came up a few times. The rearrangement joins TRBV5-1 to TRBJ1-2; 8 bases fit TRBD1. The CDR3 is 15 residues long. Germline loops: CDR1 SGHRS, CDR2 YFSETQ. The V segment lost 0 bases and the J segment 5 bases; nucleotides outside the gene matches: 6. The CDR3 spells CASSLGDRRVYGYTF. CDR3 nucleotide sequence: TGCGCCAGCAGCTTGGGGGACAGGAGAGTGTATGGCTACACCTTC. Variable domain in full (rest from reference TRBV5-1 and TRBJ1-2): KAGVTQTPRYLIKTRGQQVTLSCSPISGHRSVSWYQQTPGQGLQFLFEYFSETQRNKGNFPGRFSGRQFSNSRSEMNVSTLELGDSALYLCASSLGDRRVYGYTFGSGTRLTVV.

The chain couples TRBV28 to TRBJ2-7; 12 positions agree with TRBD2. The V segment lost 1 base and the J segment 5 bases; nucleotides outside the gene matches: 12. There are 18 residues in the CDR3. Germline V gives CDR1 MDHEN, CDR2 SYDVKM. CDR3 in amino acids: CASSLFFSETSGSHEQYF. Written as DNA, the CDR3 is TGTGCCAGCAGTTTATTTTTTTCGGAGACTAGCGGGAGCCACGAGCAGTACTTC.

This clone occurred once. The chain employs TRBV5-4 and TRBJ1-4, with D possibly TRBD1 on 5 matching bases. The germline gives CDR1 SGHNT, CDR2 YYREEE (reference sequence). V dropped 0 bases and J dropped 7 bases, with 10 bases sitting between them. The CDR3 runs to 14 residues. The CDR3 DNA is TGTGCCAGCAGCTTGGACAGGTTTAGTGAAAAACTGTTTTTT. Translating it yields CASSLDRFSEKLFF.

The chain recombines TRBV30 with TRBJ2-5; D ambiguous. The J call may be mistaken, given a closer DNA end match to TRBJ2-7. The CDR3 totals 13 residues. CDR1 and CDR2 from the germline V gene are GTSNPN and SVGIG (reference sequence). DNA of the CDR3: TGTGCCTGGAGTGTTAGTGGGGTTAACGAGCAGTACTTC. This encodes CAWSVSGVNEQYF.